Following are 12 T cell receptor beta chains from one sample sequenced in a study of regulatory T cells in long-lasting Graves disease. Time point given: persistent/refractory GD, antithyroid drugs over 5 years with positive TRAb. From PBMCs, RNA was extracted and then used to make the TCR library. Sequencing libraries for TCR beta were prepared with iRepertoire HTBI primers and Arm-PCR of CDR3 regions. TCRdb called the multiplex PCR reads again in MiXCR, with one record for every CDR3 protein. The sample consists of 600,000 to 850,000 distinct CDR3 sequences, around 30% of them appearing once. The starting material was peripheral blood mononuclear cells (PBMCs), obtained when the disease was refractory, from a patient treated with antithyroid drugs. These receptors all come from a female donor with Graves disease.

V usage is TRBV12-5 and J usage is TRBJ2-7; the match to TRBD2 covers 7 bases. The J segment lost 3 bases and the V segment lost 0 bases, leaving 5 bases of the junction unmatched. This CDR3 has 15 residues. Germline V CDR1 and CDR2: LGHNT, FRNRAP. The CDR3 coding sequence is TGTGCTAGTGGTTTGGTAGGACTAGGAATCTACGAGCAGTACTTC. It specifies CASGLVGLGIYEQYF.

V gene TRBV7-2 combines with J gene TRBJ1-5; a weak D match, TRBD1 (5 bases). The V and J ends lost 1 base and 3 bases respectively, with 13 bases between them. Germline loops: CDR1 SGHTA, CDR2 FQGNSA. The CDR3 is 16 residues long. As DNA, the CDR3 is TGTGCCAGCAGCTTAGTAGGGGCCCAAGCCAATCAGCCCCAGCATTTT. Translated, it gives CASSLVGAQANQPQHF.

This clonotype appeared many times. The gene calls are TRBV6-1 and TRBJ1-1, with no clear D. Trimming cost V 6 bases and J 1 base, with 15 bases left between them. The germline CDR1 and CDR2 sequences are MNHNS and SASEGT. CDR3 size: 15 residues. In DNA form, the CDR3 reads TGTGCCAGCAGGCCTTTGACCGAACAGAACACTGAAGCTTTCTTT. Translation: CASRPLTEQNTEAFF.

This clonotype was found a few times. The genes are TRBV28 and TRBJ2-7; D is possibly TRBD1 (6 bases). V was clipped by 6 bases and J by 10 bases, with 25 bases between them. The length of the CDR3 is 15 residues. CDR1 MDHEN and CDR2 SYDVKM come from the germline V gene. The CDR3 nucleotides are TGTGCCAGCAGAATCCGAGTTGGGGGCAGAGGGGAACAGTACTTC. This encodes CASRIRVGGRGEQYF.

This clonotype was observed at least ten times. The CDR3 coding sequence is TGTGCCAGCATGGACAGGGCCTACGAGCAGTACTTC. This translates into CASMDRAYEQYF. The rearrangement joins TRBV6-1 to TRBJ2-7, with TRBD1 matching over 8 bases. The CDR3 runs 12 residues. The J segment lost 2 bases and the V segment lost 7 bases, leaving 1 base of the junction unmatched. Per the germline V gene, CDR1 is MNHNS and CDR2 is SASEGT.

This clonotype was observed many times. The chain joins TRBV20-1 to TRBJ1-5, with D unclear. The V gene's germline CDR1 is DFQATT and CDR2 SNEGSKA (reference sequence). The CDR3 is 14 amino acids. The V end was cut by 6 bases, the J end by 0 bases, with 12 bases between. The CDR3 DNA sequence: TGCAGTGCGTCGTACCCTGATAGCAATCAGCCCCAGCATTTT. This encodes CSASYPDSNQPQHF.

The chain recombines TRBV7-2 with TRBJ2-7; tentative D call: TRBD2 (6 bases). The CDR3 totals 13 residues. The V and J ends lost 8 bases and 5 bases respectively, with 16 bases between them. CDR1 SGHTA and CDR2 FQGNSA come from the germline V gene. The CDR3 spells CASRVGGEHEQYF. The CDR3 DNA reads as TGTGCCAGCCGGGTCGGGGGAGAGCACGAGCAGTACTTC.

This clonotype was found a few times. The chain combines TRBV6-1 with TRBJ1-4, with D possibly being TRBD1 (5 bases). Germline-derived CDR1 and CDR2 are MNHNS and SASEGT. This CDR3 has 18 amino acids. The V and J ends lost 0 bases and 0 bases respectively, with 14 bases between them. The CDR3 sequence: CASSEALRGRATNEKLFF. The CDR3 DNA reads as TGTGCCAGCAGTGAAGCGCTCCGGGGACGGGCAACTAATGAAAAACTGTTTTTT.

The sample holds one count of this clonotype. The rearrangement links TRBV27 to TRBJ2-7, with a weak D call TRBD2 (5 bases). Between the trimmed V and J ends, which lost 9 bases and 0 bases, there was a span of 12 bases. The CDR3 runs 13 residues. Germline CDR1 is MNHEY and CDR2 is SMNVEV (reference sequence). CDR3 protein: CASARVSSYEQYF. In nucleotides, the CDR3 is TGTGCCAGTGCGCGGGTCAGCTCCTACGAGCAGTACTTC.

With regard to this clonotype: A much larger clone lies one base from this, so it may be a read error. The chain has TRBV2 and TRBJ2-5, with TRBD1 matching 10 bases. V lost 7 bases, J lost 0 bases, and 5 bases stayed unmatched. The CDR3 contains 15 residues. Germline values: CDR1 SNHLY, CDR2 FYNNEI. The CDR3 sequence is CASNAGQGNQETQYF. Here the CDR3 DNA reads TGTGCCAGCAACGCGGGACAGGGGAACCAAGAGACCCAGTACTTC. Supplemented by reference TRBV2 and TRBJ2-5, the full variable domain reads EPEVTQTPSHQVTQMGQEVILRCVPISNHLYFYWYRQILGQKVEFLVSFYNNEISEKSEIFDDQFSVERPDGSNFTLKIRSTKLEDSAMYFCASNAGQGNQETQYFGPGTRLLVL.

The chain is built from TRBV27 and TRBJ2-3; possibly TRBD2 for D (5 bases). CDR1 is MNHEY and CDR2 is SMNVEV in the germline V gene (reference sequence). Trimming stripped 2 bases from V and 0 bases from J, with 9 bases between. The CDR3 is 15 residues long. CDR3 residues: CASSLQRRSTDTQYF. Written as DNA, the CDR3 is TGTGCCAGCAGTTTACAGCGGAGGAGCACAGATACGCAGTATTTT.

This clonotype was recorded only once. V gene TRBV14 combines with J gene TRBJ1-2; D might be TRBD1 (5 bases). Germline lookup yields CDR1 SGHDN and CDR2 FVKESK. The CDR3 has 15 residues. V gave up 3 bases and J gave up 4 bases, with 15 bases separating them. CDR3 sequence (DNA): TGTGCCAGCAGCCACCCAGGGTTTGGCGTCTATGGCTACACCTTC. Its translation is CASSHPGFGVYGYTF.